What follows is one TCR beta chain and its context. The data belong to a study of blood T cell repertoires in COVID-19. Study-level information: COVID-19 samples from acute and convalescent phases originated in the United States, Italy and Spain. PBMCs, B-cell-depleted T cells, or T cells were the source of the cDNA or gDNA that made up the material.

The V and J ends lost 4 bases and 8 bases respectively, with 21 bases between them. CDR3 length: 16 amino acids. Germline V gene lookup returns CDR1 MNHEY and CDR2 SMNVEV (reference sequence). The authors' processing: Amplification from reference gene primers served as the basis for estimated nucleated cell counts. Produced via immunoSEQ multiplex PCR; TCRdb's table is partial and in-frame only. V and J calls and clone size are those listed in that table; D and trimming were worked out from the DNA. The sample has 53,000 or so clones; 79% are singletons. The genes are TRBV27 and TRBJ2-1; TRBD2 is a possible D gene (6 bases). Sequenced sample: peripheral blood. This TCR was sampled from a man in his sixties with acute or convalescent COVID-19. This CDR3 is CASSSTVAEPTHEQFF. CDR3 DNA sequence: TGTGCCAGCAGTTCCACCGTAGCGGAACCCACTCATGAGCAGTTCTTC.